These 20 T cell receptor beta chains were sequenced from one sample in a study of cytomegalovirus exposure and HLA in healthy donors. The PCR was carried out with 60 Vbeta primers and 13 Jbeta primers. Using immunoSEQ multiplex PCR, the repertoire was profiled, and TCRdb retains in-frame clones only, with some absent. The table shows 130,000 to 150,000 clones, with about 80% occurring only once. Sequenced input: PBMCs. The source is a woman aged 55 to 70 in good health and CMV-seropositive.

CDR3 in DNA: TGTGCCAGCAGCTGGGGGGGGGATCACACTGAAGCTTTCTTT. Translating gives CASSWGGDHTEAFF. The chain employs TRBV5-6 and TRBJ1-1, with D possibly TRBD1 on 5 matching bases. Between the trimmed V and J ends, which lost 3 bases and 3 bases, there was a span of 12 bases. The germline gives CDR1 SGHDT, CDR2 YYEEEE. This CDR3 spans 14 amino acids.

The chain combines TRBV12-5 with TRBJ2-1; tentative D call: TRBD2 (5 bases). The CDR3 has 15 amino acids. Germline V gene sequence: CDR1 LGHNT, CDR2 FRNRAP. V was pared by 6 bases and J by 6 bases, with 18 bases between. In DNA form, the CDR3 reads TGTGCTAGTGGCACAACCGGACTGGTGGTCAATGAGCAGTTCTTC. Its protein product is CASGTTGLVVNEQFF.

The rearrangement uses TRBV4-1 and TRBJ2-5, with a possible D match to TRBD1 (5 bases). The length of the CDR3 is 16 residues. The ends were cut back, 4 bases at V and 2 bases at J, with 17 bases in the middle. Germline-derived CDR1 and CDR2 are MGHRA and YSYEKL. In DNA, the CDR3 is TGCGCCAGCAGCCGCTCACAACAGGATTCACAAGAGACCCAGTACTTC. It specifies CASSRSQQDSQETQYF.

The V gene is TRBV7-9, the J gene TRBJ2-7; TRBD2 matches at 10 bases. CDR1 and CDR2 (germline): SEHNR, FQNEAQ (reference sequence). The CDR3 consists of 14 residues. V lost 2 bases, J lost 4 bases, and 2 bases stayed unmatched. CDR3 bases: TGTGCCAGCAGCTTATCTAGCGGGAGTTACGAGCAGTACTTC. Translated: CASSLSSGSYEQYF.

The rearrangement joins TRBV7-6 to TRBJ2-7; 7 positions agree with TRBD2. Trimming at V came to 5 bases and at J to 1 base, leaving 11 bases not matched to a gene. CDR1 is SGHVS, CDR2 FNYEAQ, per germline. The CDR3 totals 16 residues. DNA of the CDR3: TGTGCCAGCAGCCCCATTGTGGCGGGAGCGTCCTACGAGCAGTACTTC. It codes for CASSPIVAGASYEQYF.

V usage is TRBV4-3 and J usage is TRBJ2-7; the match to TRBD2 covers 7 bases. CDR1 and CDR2 from the germline V gene are LGHNA and YSLEER. V was pared by 1 base and J by 3 bases, with 15 bases of the junction left unmatched. The CDR3 runs to 18 residues. CDR3 bases: TGCGCCAGCAGCCAAGCGACGGGAGGAGGGAAAGGGTTCTACGAGCAGTACTTC. It is translated as CASSQATGGGKGFYEQYF.

The J gene is TRBJ2-5, the V gene TRBV6-1; 8 nucleotides line up with TRBD2. Germline values: CDR1 MNHNS, CDR2 SASEGT. V lost 7 bases, J lost 5 bases, and 12 bases stayed unmatched. The CDR3 contains 15 residues. This CDR3 is CASTGGRIISETQYF. CDR3 bases: TGTGCCAGCACGGGGGGGAGAATTATTTCGGAGACCCAGTACTTC.

This chain joins TRBV30 and TRBJ2-1; TRBD1 agrees at 7 bases. V trimming: 2 bases; J trimming: 4 bases; junction bases outside the gene matches: 2. Germline CDR1 and CDR2: GTSNPN and SVGIG (reference sequence). This CDR3 contains 13 residues. The CDR3 region has the DNA TGTGCCTGGAGTAGGACAGGATACAATGAGCAGTTCTTC. As protein: CAWSRTGYNEQFF.

The chain employs TRBV7-2 and TRBJ2-3, with TRBD1 matching over 8 bases. V shed 5 bases and J 3 bases; nucleotides not matched to a gene: 7. The germline CDR1 and CDR2 sequences are SGHTA and FQGNSA. The CDR3 has 15 amino acids. CDR3 sequence reads: CASSIGQGATDTQYF. CDR3 sequence (DNA): TGTGCCAGCAGCATCGGACAGGGTGCGACAGATACGCAGTATTTT.

V gene TRBV6-1 combines with J gene TRBJ2-7, with 10 bases identical to TRBD2. J gave up 6 bases and V 6 bases, and 8 bases lay outside the gene matches. This CDR3 has 14 residues. The V gene's germline CDR1 is MNHNS and CDR2 SASEGT. The CDR3 spells CASRNLAGVSEQYF. The CDR3 nucleotides read TGTGCCAGCAGAAACCTAGCGGGAGTTAGCGAGCAGTACTTC.

The rearrangement joins TRBV10-3 to TRBJ2-3; TRBD1 aligns across 9 bases. V lost 7 bases to trimming and J lost 2 bases; unmatched junction nucleotides: 7. CDR1 and CDR2 (germline): ENHRY, SYGVKD. This CDR3 comprises 15 residues. DNA for the CDR3: TGTGCCATCACGTCGGACAGGGGATACACAGATACGCAGTATTTT. The encoded protein is CAITSDRGYTDTQYF.

The chain recombines TRBV30 with TRBJ2-5, with D possibly matching TRBD2 (6 bases). The better agreement between TRBJ2-7 and the DNA end casts doubt on the J call. Germline V gene sequence: CDR1 GTSNPN, CDR2 SVGIG (reference sequence). The CDR3 spans 13 residues. The DNA for the CDR3 is TGTGCCTGGACTTCCCGGGGGTTCGACGAGCAGTACTTC. As protein: CAWTSRGFDEQYF.

V and J are TRBV7-2 and TRBJ2-7; TRBD2 agrees at 16 bases. V dropped 5 bases and J dropped 4; count of bases not matched to a gene: 8. The CDR3 spans 17 residues. Germline V gene sequence: CDR1 SGHTA, CDR2 FQGNSA. Written as DNA, the CDR3 is TGTGCCAGCAGCGCCCGGGGACTAGCGGGAGGGGGTTACGAGCAGTACTTC. Its protein product is CASSARGLAGGGYEQYF.

This clone was observed a few times. This rearrangement joins TRBV19 to TRBJ1-1; D may be TRBD1 (5 bases). CDR3 size: 15 residues. V was clipped by 2 bases and J by 1 base, with 11 bases between them. The germline V gene encodes CDR1 LNHDA and CDR2 SQIVND (reference sequence). The CDR3 DNA is TGTGCCAGTAGTATAAAAGGGGCCGGGAACACTGAAGCTTTCTTT. Its translation is CASSIKGAGNTEAFF.

This chain joins TRBV13 and TRBJ2-2, with 16 bases aligning to TRBD2. The J segment lost 6 bases and the V segment lost 5 bases, leaving 9 bases of the junction unmatched. CDR3 length equals 18 residues. The germline V gene has CDR1 PRHDT and CDR2 FYEKMQ (reference sequence). The CDR3 DNA reads TGTGCCAGCAGCCTACCGGGACTAGCGGGAGGGATCTCCGGGGAGCTGTTTTTT. It is translated as CASSLPGLAGGISGELFF.

In this sample, this clone turned up a few times. V is TRBV2 and J is TRBJ2-6, with 7 bases lining up with TRBD1. There are 13 residues in the CDR3. The V and J ends lost 4 bases and 9 bases, in that order; junction bases with no gene match: 3. Germline CDR1 reads SNHLY; CDR2 reads FYNNEI. Here the CDR3 reads CASSVRQGNVLTF. DNA for the CDR3: TGTGCCAGCAGTGTTAGACAGGGCAACGTCCTGACTTTC.

This sequence joins TRBV7-2 and TRBJ2-1; D may be TRBD2 (5 bases). The CDR3 length is 14 residues. Trimming took 6 bases from V and 0 from J, leaving 9 bases between them. Germline CDR1 reads SGHTA; CDR2 reads FQGNSA. Here the CDR3 DNA reads TGTGCCAGCAGAGGGCGGGCCTCCTACAATGAGCAGTTCTTC. Residues: CASRGRASYNEQFF.

The rearrangement links TRBV25-1 to TRBJ2-5; a weak D match, TRBD1 (6 bases). Germline V lookup: CDR1 MGHDK, CDR2 SYGVNS. Trimming removed 8 bases from V and 4 bases from J, with 14 bases in between. CDR3 length: 13 residues. The CDR3 spells CASSSGQPETQYF. DNA for the CDR3: TGTGCCAGCTCCTCTGGACAGCCAGAGACCCAGTACTTC. The entire variable domain, with the rest obtained from reference TRBV25-1 and TRBJ2-5, is as follows: EADIYQTPRYLVIGTGKKITLECSQTMGHDKMYWYQQDPGMELHLIHYSYGVNSTEKGDLSSESTVSRIRTEHFPLTLESARPSHTSQYLCASSSGQPETQYFGPGTRLLVL.

Turning to this clone: Within the sample, other DNA sequences also encode this same CDR3. The CDR3 here is CASSLGGEETQYF. The CDR3 nucleotides read TGTGCCAGCAGCTTAGGGGGGGAAGAGACCCAGTACTTC. The rearrangement links TRBV7-2 to TRBJ2-5, with TRBD2 as a possible D gene (6 bases). Germline assignment: CDR1 SGHTA and CDR2 FQGNSA. This CDR3 region has 13 residues. The V gene lost 1 base and the J gene lost 3 bases, with 6 bases spanning the gap.

This chain uses TRBV28 with TRBJ2-7, with D tentatively TRBD1 (6 bases). From germline, CDR1 is MDHEN and CDR2 SYDVKM. The V end lost 5 bases, the J end lost 0 bases, and 11 bases lay between the germline ends. This CDR3 region has 14 residues. Here the CDR3 reads CASSRGGASYEQYF. In DNA form, the CDR3 reads TGTGCCAGCAGTAGAGGGGGTGCCTCCTACGAGCAGTACTTC. Full variable domain (remainder filled in from reference TRBV28 and TRBJ2-7): DVKVTQSSRYLVKRTGEKVFLECVQDMDHENMFWYRQDPGLGLRLIYFSYDVKMKEKGDIPEGYSVSREKKERFSLILESASTNQTSMYLCASSRGGASYEQYFGPGTRLTVT.